The clone carrying this T cell receptor (beta chain) has a handful of counts. Libraries of TCR beta came from iRepertoire HTBI primers plus Arm-PCR of CDR3 regions. TCRdb called the multiplex PCR reads again in MiXCR, with one record for every CDR3 protein. The sample has roughly 500,000 distinct CDR3 sequences; 14% are singletons. The data derive from a study of regulatory T cells in long-lasting Graves disease. The CDR3 runs to 13 residues. The V end was cut by 0 bases, the J end by 7 bases, with 13 bases between. From germline, CDR1 is SQVTM and CDR2 ANQGSEA. The time point here: newly diagnosed GD, antithyroid drugs for less than 3 months. Construction of the TCR library relied on RNA isolated from PBMCs. This sample was shared with a second study, whose subject was T cells in Graves' hyperthyroidism and ophthalmopathy.

Material: peripheral blood mononuclear cells (PBMCs), obtained at new diagnosis, from a patient treated with antithyroid drugs. The TCR comes from a woman aged 45-65 years with Graves disease. The chain couples TRBV29-1 to TRBJ2-7, with a possible D match to TRBD1 (6 bases). The CDR3 reads CSVEDAGVVEQYF. Here the CDR3 DNA reads TGCAGCGTTGAAGATGCAGGGGTGGTAGAGCAGTACTTC.